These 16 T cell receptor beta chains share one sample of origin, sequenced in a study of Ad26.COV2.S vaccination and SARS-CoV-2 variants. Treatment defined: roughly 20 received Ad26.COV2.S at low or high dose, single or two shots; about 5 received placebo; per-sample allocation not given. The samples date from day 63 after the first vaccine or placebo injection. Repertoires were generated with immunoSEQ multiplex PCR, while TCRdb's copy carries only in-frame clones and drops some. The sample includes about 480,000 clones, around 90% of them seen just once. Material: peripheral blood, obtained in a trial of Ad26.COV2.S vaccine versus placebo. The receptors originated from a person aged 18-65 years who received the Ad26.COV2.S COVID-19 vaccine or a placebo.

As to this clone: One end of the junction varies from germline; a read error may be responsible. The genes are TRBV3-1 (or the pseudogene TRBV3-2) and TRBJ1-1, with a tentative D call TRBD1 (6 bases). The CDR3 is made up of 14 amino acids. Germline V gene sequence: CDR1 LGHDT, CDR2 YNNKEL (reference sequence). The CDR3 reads CASSKERGGLGAFF. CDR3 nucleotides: TGTGCCAGCAGCAAAGAGCGGGGGGGGCTCGGAGCTTTCTTT.

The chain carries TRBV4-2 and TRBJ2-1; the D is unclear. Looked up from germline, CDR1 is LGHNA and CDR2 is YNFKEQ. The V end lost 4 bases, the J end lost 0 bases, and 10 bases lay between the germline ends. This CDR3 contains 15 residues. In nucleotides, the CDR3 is TGTGCCAGCAGCCCTGAGTCAAGCTCCTACAATGAGCAGTTCTTC. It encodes CASSPESSSYNEQFF.

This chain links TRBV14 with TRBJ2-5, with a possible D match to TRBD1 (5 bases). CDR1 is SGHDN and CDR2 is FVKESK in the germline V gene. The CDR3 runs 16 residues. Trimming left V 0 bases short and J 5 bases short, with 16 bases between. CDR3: CASSQEGRQGGETQYF. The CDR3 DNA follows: TGTGCCAGCAGCCAAGAAGGGCGGCAGGGTGGGGAGACCCAGTACTTC.

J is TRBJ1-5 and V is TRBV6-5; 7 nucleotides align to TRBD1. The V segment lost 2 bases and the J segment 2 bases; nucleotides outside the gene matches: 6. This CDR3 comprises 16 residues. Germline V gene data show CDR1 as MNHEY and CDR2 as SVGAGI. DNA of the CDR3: TGTGCCAGCAGTTACAAGACAGGGAAAGGCAATCAGCCCCAGCATTTT. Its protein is CASSYKTGKGNQPQHF.

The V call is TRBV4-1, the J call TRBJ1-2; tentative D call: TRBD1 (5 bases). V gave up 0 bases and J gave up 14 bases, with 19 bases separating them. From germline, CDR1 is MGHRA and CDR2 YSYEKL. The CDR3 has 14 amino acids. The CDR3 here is CASSQDSRATLGTF. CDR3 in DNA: TGCGCCAGCAGCCAAGACTCCAGGGCTACTCTAGGAACCTTC.

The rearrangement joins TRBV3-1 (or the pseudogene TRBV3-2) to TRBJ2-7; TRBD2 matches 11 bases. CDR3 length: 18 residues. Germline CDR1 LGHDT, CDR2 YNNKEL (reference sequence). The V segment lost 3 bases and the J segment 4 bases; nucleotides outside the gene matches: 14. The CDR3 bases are TGTGCCAGCAGCCAGACGAAAACTTTAGCGGGAGGGCCGTACGAGCAGTACTTC. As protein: CASSQTKTLAGGPYEQYF.

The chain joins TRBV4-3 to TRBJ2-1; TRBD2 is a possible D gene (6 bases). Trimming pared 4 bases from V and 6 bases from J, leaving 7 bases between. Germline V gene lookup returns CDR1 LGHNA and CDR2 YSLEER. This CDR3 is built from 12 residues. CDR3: CASSLTSNEQFF. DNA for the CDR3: TGCGCCAGCAGCCTGACTAGCAATGAGCAGTTCTTC.

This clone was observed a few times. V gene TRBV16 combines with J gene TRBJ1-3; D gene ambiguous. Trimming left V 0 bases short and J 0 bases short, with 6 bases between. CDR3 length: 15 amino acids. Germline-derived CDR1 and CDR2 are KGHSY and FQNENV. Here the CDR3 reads CASSQSYLSGNTIYF. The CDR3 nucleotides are TGTGCCAGCAGCCAATCCTATCTCTCTGGAAACACCATATATTTT.

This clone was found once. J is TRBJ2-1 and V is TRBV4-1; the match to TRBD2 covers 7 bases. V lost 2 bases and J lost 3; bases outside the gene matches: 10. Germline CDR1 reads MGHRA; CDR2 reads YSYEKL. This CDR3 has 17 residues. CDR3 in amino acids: CASSQPVSSGLYNEQFF. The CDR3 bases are TGCGCCAGCAGCCAACCTGTCTCTAGCGGACTCTACAATGAGCAGTTCTTC.

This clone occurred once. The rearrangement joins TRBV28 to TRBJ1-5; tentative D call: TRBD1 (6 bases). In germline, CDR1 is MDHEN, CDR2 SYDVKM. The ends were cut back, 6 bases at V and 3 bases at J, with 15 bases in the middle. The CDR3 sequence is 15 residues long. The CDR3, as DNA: TGTGCCAGCAGCTCGTCGGGGGGCAACAATCAGCCCCAGCATTTT. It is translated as CASSSSGGNNQPQHF.

The CDR3, as DNA: TGTGCCAGCAGTTTACCTAGCGGGAGACAGTACTTC. It yields the protein CASSLPSGRQYF. The chain joins TRBV28 to TRBJ2-7, with TRBD2 matching 10 bases. The trim removed 2 bases at V and 10 bases at J, leaving 2 bases unmatched. Per the germline V gene, CDR1 is MDHEN and CDR2 is SYDVKM. The CDR3 spans 12 residues.

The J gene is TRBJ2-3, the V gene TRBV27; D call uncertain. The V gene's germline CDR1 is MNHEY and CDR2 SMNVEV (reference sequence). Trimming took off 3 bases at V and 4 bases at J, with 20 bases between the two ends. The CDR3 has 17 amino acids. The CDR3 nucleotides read TGTGCCAGCAGTTTTCAAAGGTCCGCGTCTGGGGCAGATACGCAGTATTTT. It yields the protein CASSFQRSASGADTQYF.

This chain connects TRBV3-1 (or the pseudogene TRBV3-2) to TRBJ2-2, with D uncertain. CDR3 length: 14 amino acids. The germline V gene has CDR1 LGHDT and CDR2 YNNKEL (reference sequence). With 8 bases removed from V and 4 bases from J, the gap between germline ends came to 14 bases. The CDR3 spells CASRPSLATGELFF. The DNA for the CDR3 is TGTGCCAGCCGTCCGTCGTTGGCCACCGGGGAGCTGTTTTTT.

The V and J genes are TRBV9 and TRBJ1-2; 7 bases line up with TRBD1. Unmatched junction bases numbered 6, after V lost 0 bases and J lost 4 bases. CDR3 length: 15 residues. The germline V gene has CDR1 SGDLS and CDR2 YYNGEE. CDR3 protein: CASSVAHGDSYGYTF. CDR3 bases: TGTGCCAGCAGCGTAGCGCATGGGGACAGCTATGGCTACACCTTC.

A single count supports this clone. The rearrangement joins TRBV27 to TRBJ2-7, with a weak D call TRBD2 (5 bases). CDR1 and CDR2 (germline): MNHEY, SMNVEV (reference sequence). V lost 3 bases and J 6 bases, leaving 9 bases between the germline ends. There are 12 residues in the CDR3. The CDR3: CASSFRGSEQYF. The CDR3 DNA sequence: TGTGCCAGCAGTTTCCGGGGATCCGAGCAGTACTTC.

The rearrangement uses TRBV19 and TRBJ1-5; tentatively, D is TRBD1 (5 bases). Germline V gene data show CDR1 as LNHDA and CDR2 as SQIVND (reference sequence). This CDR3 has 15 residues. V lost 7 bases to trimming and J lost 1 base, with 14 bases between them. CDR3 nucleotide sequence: TGTGCCAGTACCACGTGGGGGGGGAGCAATCAGCCCCAGCATTTT. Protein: CASTTWGGSNQPQHF.